These 6 T cell receptor beta chains were sequenced from one sample in a study of CD8 T cells in ankylosing spondylitis. Study conclusions and caveats: Ankylosing spondylitis blood appeared to be characterized by a TCR beta motif of several highly homologous variants.

The antigens these receptors bind are not known. TCRdb analysed the 5' RACE reads with MiXCR anew, one entry per CDR3 protein. The data hold some 450,000 distinct CDR3 sequences, with 15% to 20% observed a single time. The sample comprised blood, either unsorted or a sorted T cell fraction (not recorded which). The source of these receptors is a male donor with ankylosing spondylitis.

This clonotype was detected only a few times. V and J are TRBV7-9 and TRBJ2-1, with D tentatively TRBD2 (7 bases). The CDR3 loop spans 14 amino acids. V lost 5 bases and J 7 bases, leaving 15 bases between the germline ends. Germline CDR1 is SEHNR and CDR2 is FQNEAQ (reference sequence). CDR3 nucleotide sequence: TGTGCCAGCAGCCGGGGAGGGGGGCTAAATGAGCAGTTCTTC. Protein product: CASSRGGGLNEQFF.

The chain is built from TRBV7-2 and TRBJ1-4, with D tentatively TRBD1 (5 bases). V was trimmed by 5 bases and J by 0 bases, leaving 13 bases between them. The germline CDR1 and CDR2 sequences are SGHTA and FQGNSA. The CDR3 extends over 16 amino acids. DNA of the CDR3: TGTGCCAGCAGCCGCGGAAGGGGTGCAACTAATGAAAAACTGTTTTTT. Translating it yields CASSRGRGATNEKLFF.

CDR3 nucleotides: TGTGCCAGCAGCCCGCAGGGCGTCCAGCCCCAGCATTTT. As protein: CASSPQGVQPQHF. The J gene is TRBJ1-5, the V gene TRBV7-9; D possibly corresponds to TRBD1 (5 bases). Per germline, CDR1 SEHNR and CDR2 FQNEAQ (reference sequence). Trimming stripped 5 bases from V and 7 bases from J, with 12 bases between. The CDR3 covers 13 residues.

The table lists this clonotype with many counts. The V gene is TRBV29-1, the J gene TRBJ2-7, with 13 bases lining up with TRBD2. Germline CDR1 is SQVTM and CDR2 is ANQGSEA. The CDR3 spans 15 residues. The ends lost 5 bases at V and 0 bases at J; junction bases unmatched: 4. The CDR3 protein is CSVRRTSGSSYEQYF. Written as DNA, the CDR3 is TGCAGCGTTCGCCGGACTAGCGGGAGCTCCTACGAGCAGTACTTC.

The CDR3 protein is CSARALLGSQETQYF. Here the CDR3 DNA reads TGCAGTGCTAGAGCACTCCTAGGTAGCCAAGAGACCCAGTACTTC. J is TRBJ2-5 and V is TRBV20-1; D is unclear. Germline V gene sequence: CDR1 DFQATT, CDR2 SNEGSKA (reference sequence). The CDR3 contains 15 residues. V lost 1 base to trimming and J lost 1 base, with 13 bases between them.

This chain uses TRBV2 with TRBJ2-2; 8 bases align to TRBD1. Per the germline V gene, CDR1 is SNHLY and CDR2 is FYNNEI. The CDR3 contains 18 residues. The V gene end was trimmed by 5 bases and the J gene end by 1 base; junction bases not matched to a gene: 12. The CDR3: CASSHQPFDRGNTGELFF. Written as DNA, the CDR3 is TGTGCCAGCAGTCACCAGCCTTTCGACAGGGGGAACACCGGGGAGCTGTTTTTT.